The rows below give T cell receptor beta chains drawn from one sample of a study of cytomegalovirus exposure and HLA in healthy donors. The method was immunoSEQ multiplex PCR; TCRdb's version includes in-frame clones alone and lacks a portion of them. Here the sample spans about 120,000 clones, around 74% being singletons. The specimen was PBMCs. These receptors came from a man in his 60s in good health and CMV-seropositive. CDR3s include the opening cysteine and the closing phenylalanine or tryptophan. The D gene is left open where the match is weak. Only some rows state a clone size, as once, few, many or a class for expanded clones.

TRBJ2-7 once TRBV6-5 TRBD1 TGTGCCAGCAGCCAGGACAGGGGGCGTCTATACGAGCAGTACTTC CASSQDRGRLYEQYF
TRBJ1-5 . TRBV21-1 . TGTGCCAGGAGGGGGGGGGAGGGCAATCAGCCCCAGCATTTT CARRGGEGNQPQHF
TRBJ1-6 . TRBV27 TRBD1 TGTGCCAGCAGTTCACGGACAGGGGGAAATTCACCCCTCCACTTT CASSSRTGGNSPLHF
TRBJ2-1 once TRBV5-1 TRBD2 TGCGCCAGCAGCGTGGGACTAGCGATCTACAATGAGCAGTTCTTC CASSVGLAIYNEQFF
TRBJ2-1 few TRBV6-4 TRBD2 TGTGCCAGCAGCTCACTAGCGGGAGGGCGGTCCAGTGAGCAGTTCTTC CASSSLAGGRSSEQFF
TRBJ1-5 . TRBV5-4 . TGTGCCAGCAGCTTGGGGGCCACCGATCAGCCCCAGCATTTT CASSLGATDQPQHF
TRBJ1-2 . TRBV2 TRBD1 TGTGCCAGCAGTGATAGGGGGGGACAGGGAGGTGGCTACACCTTC CASSDRGGQGGGYTF
TRBJ1-2 . TRBV11-2 TRBD1 TGTGCCAGCAGCCATGTGACAGGGGCCTATGGCTACACCTTC CASSHVTGAYGYTF
TRBJ2-7 few TRBV5-5 . TGTGCCAGCAGCTTGGGGCAGGAGCAGTACTTC CASSLGQEQYF
TRBJ1-5 . TRBV5-4 TRBD1 TGTGCCAGCAGCTTGAAACCGGGACAGGGAAGCAATCAGCCCCAGCATTTT CASSLKPGQGSNQPQHF
TRBJ1-1 . TRBV6-1 . TGTGCCAGCAGTGAAGGGAGGAACACTGAAGCTTTCTTT CASSEGRNTEAFF
TRBJ1-2 . TRBV9 TRBD1 TGTGCCAGCAGCGTGTACGGACAGGGGAAAGTCAGCTTC CASSVYGQGKVSF
TRBJ2-7 . TRBV6-5 . TGTGCCAGCAGCAACGGACTCGAGCAGTACTTC CASSNGLEQYF
TRBJ1-1 . TRBV5-4 TRBD1 TGTGCCAGCAGCCAAGGGCTTCAGGGGGCGAACACTGAAGCTTTCTTT CASSQGLQGANTEAFF
TRBJ1-2 . TRBV18 . TGTGCCAGCTCACTCGGACAGTCCTATGGCTACACCTTC CASSLGQSYGYTF
TRBJ2-1 . TRBV18 TRBD2 TGTGCCAGCTCACAACTAGCGGGAGGTCCCGGTCAGCAGTTCTTC CASSQLAGGPGQQFF
TRBJ1-2 . TRBV5-1 . TGCGCCAGCAGCTTGGAAGGCGGGGTCGGCTATGGCTACACCTTC CASSLEGGVGYGYTF
TRBJ2-3 . TRBV5-1 . TGCGCCAGCAGAAATGGACAGGCGGGGATCTCAGATACGCAGTATTTT CASRNGQAGISDTQYF
TRBJ1-6 . TRBV6-1 . TGTGCCACCCTGGACAGCTTCAATTCACCCCTCCACTTT CATLDSFNSPLHF
TRBJ2-1 . TRBV4-1 TRBD2 TGCGCCAGCAGCCAAGTTTACGGGACTAGCGTCCACAATGAGCAGTTCTTC CASSQVYGTSVHNEQFF
TRBJ2-7 . TRBV5-6 . TGTGCCAGCAGGCCCCGGCGAAGCGGACTAACCTACGAGCAGTACTTC CASRPRRSGLTYEQYF
TRBJ2-7 few TRBV10-3 TRBD1 TGTGCCATCACCTCGACCGACAGGGGGCTCCCCTACGAGCAGTACTTC CAITSTDRGLPYEQYF
TRBJ2-5 . TRBV6-1 . TGTGCCAGCACCCTAAACCGTGAGACCCAGTACTTC CASTLNRETQYF
TRBJ1-2 . TRBV6-1 TRBD1 TGTGCCAGCAGACTACAGGGGGCGTATTACTATAGCTACACCTTC CASRLQGAYYYSYTF
TRBJ1-2 . TRBV13 . TGTGCCAGCAGCTCTAGTCTGGTCAGGGATTATGGCTACACCTTC CASSSSLVRDYGYTF
TRBJ1-1 . TRBV28 . TGTGCCAGCAGTAGCCCCGCAGGGAACACTGAAGCTTTCTTT CASSSPAGNTEAFF
TRBJ1-1 . TRBV7-8 . TGTGCCAGCAGCCCTGCGCGGGGGGCTGAAGCTTTCTTT CASSPARGAEAFF
TRBJ1-1 . TRBV7-6 TRBD1 TGTGCCAGCAGCACGAGACAGGGGCGAGACACTGAAGCTTTCTTT CASSTRQGRDTEAFF
TRBJ1-1 . TRBV2 TRBD1 TGTGCCACCGGACAGGGTTTTACTGCTGAAGCTTTCTTT CATGQGFTAEAFF
TRBJ2-5 . TRBV11-3 TRBD1 TGTGCCAGCAGCACAGGACAGGGGAGTGGAGGGGCCCAGTACTTC CASSTGQGSGGAQYF
TRBJ2-7 . TRBV5-6 TRBD2 TGTGCCAGCTTGGGGGGGGGCTACGAGCAGTACTTC CASLGGGYEQYF
TRBJ1-1 . TRBV2 . TGTGCCAGCAGTGCCGTAAGAGAGACTGAAGCTTTCTTT CASSAVRETEAFF
TRBJ1-1 . TRBV6-1 . TGTGCCAGCAGTGAAGCGGGGCAGGGCCTACCGGTCACTGAAGCTTTCTTT CASSEAGQGLPVTEAFF
TRBJ1-1 . TRBV5-1 TRBD1 TGCGCCAGCAGCTTGATGGGACAGGGTACCACTGAAGCTTTCTTT CASSLMGQGTTEAFF
TRBJ1-2 . TRBV7-9 TRBD1 TGTGCCAGCAGCCCCGGACAGGGAGGATCCGAATATGGCTACACCTTC CASSPGQGGSEYGYTF
TRBJ2-7 . TRBV28 TRBD1 TGTGCCAGCAGTCTATTAACAGGGGACGAGCAGTACTTC CASSLLTGDEQYF
TRBJ1-2 once TRBV15 . TGTGCCACCAGCAACGCCAGAGGGTTTGGCTACACCTTC CATSNARGFGYTF
TRBJ2-3 . TRBV5-1 TRBD1 TGCGCCAGCAGCGGGACAGGAAGCACAGATACGCAGTATTTT CASSGTGSTDTQYF
TRBJ1-5 . TRBV5-1 . TGCGCCAGCAGTTCAGGGTTGGGCAATCAGCCCCAGCATTTT CASSSGLGNQPQHF
TRBJ2-5 few TRBV9 . TGTGCCAGCAGCGTGGGACTCACAAATGAAGAGACCCAGTACTTC CASSVGLTNEETQYF
TRBJ2-7 . TRBV2 TRBD2 TGTGCCAGCAGTTCCGGGACTAGCGGGAGCACCGAGCAGTACTTC CASSSGTSGSTEQYF
TRBJ1-1 few TRBV28 . TGTGCCAGCAGTACTAAGCTACGAGGCAACACTGAAGCTTTCTTT CASSTKLRGNTEAFF
TRBJ2-1 . TRBV7-3 TRBD2 TGTGCCAGCAGCTTAACGGGTACTAGCGGGGGTGCATCCAATGAGCAGTTCTTC CASSLTGTSGGASNEQFF
TRBJ2-5 . TRBV9 TRBD2 TGTGCCAGCAGCGCCGGACTAGTGGAGGAGACCCAGTACTTC CASSAGLVEETQYF
TRBJ2-7 . TRBV6-1 TRBD1 TGTGCCAGCAGTGAGGACAGGACCTACGAGCAGTACTTC CASSEDRTYEQYF
TRBJ2-5 . TRBV2 TRBD2 TGTGCCAGCAGCCTAGCGGGAGGGCCCCAAGAGACCCAGTACTTC CASSLAGGPQETQYF
TRBJ1-2 . TRBV21-1 . TGTGCCAGCAGCCTAAAGGAGGGTAATGGCTACACCTTC CASSLKEGNGYTF
TRBJ1-4 . TRBV6-1 . TGTGCCAGCAGTGGCCGGGGTCCACGAGAGGAAAAACTGTTTTTT CASSGRGPREEKLFF
TRBJ2-6 . TRBV5-1 . TGCGCCAGCAGTGGGGGGGCGGCCGGGGCCAACGTCCTGACTTTC CASSGGAAGANVLTF
TRBJ2-5 . TRBV4-1 TRBD1 TGCGCCAGCAGCCAGGGTACAGGGGCGACCCACGAGACCCAGTACTTC CASSQGTGATHETQYF
TRBJ2-7 . TRBV23-1 . TGCGCCAGCAGTCAATCACCTATGACAGATCACTACGAGCAGTACTTC CASSQSPMTDHYEQYF
TRBJ1-5 . TRBV10-3 TRBD1 TGTGCCATCAGTGAGGGACAGGGGAATCAGCCCCAGCATTTT CAISEGQGNQPQHF
TRBJ1-1 . TRBV28 . TGTGCCAGCAGTTTGACCGCAGGGATGAACACTGAAGCTTTCTTT CASSLTAGMNTEAFF
TRBJ1-4 . TRBV28 . TGTGCCAGCAGGTTTGGGCAGGATAATGAAAAACTGTTTTTT CASRFGQDNEKLFF